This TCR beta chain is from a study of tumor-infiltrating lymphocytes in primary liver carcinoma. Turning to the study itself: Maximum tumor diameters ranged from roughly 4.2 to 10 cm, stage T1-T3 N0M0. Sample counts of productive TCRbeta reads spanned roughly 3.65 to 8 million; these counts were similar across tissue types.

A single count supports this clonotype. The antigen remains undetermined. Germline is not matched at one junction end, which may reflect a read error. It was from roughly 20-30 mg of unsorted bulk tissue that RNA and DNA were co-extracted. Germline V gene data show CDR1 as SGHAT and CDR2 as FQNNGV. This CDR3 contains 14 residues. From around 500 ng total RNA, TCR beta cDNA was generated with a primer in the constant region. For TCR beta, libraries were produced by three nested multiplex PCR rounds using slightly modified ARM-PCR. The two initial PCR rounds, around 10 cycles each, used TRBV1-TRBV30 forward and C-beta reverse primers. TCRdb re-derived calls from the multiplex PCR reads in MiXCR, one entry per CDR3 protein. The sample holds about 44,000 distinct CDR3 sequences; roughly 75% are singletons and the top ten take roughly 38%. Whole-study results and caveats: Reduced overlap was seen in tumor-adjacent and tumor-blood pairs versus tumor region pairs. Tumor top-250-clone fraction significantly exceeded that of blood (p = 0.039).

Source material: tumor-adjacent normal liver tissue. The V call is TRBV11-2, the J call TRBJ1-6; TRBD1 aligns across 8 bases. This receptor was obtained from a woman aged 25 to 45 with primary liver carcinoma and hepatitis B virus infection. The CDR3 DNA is TGTGCCAGCGGGAAAGGGACAGGAGATTCACCCCTCGACTTT. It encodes CASGKGTGDSPLDF.